A single sample gave rise to the 27 T cell receptor beta chains below, sequenced in a study of T-cell memory formation after mild COVID-19. TCRdb ran MiXCR on the 5' RACE reads and lists one entry per CDR3 protein. The data contain approximately 480,000 distinct CDR3 sequences, over 15% of them seen just once; the ten biggest clones take up approximately 13%. The specimen was PBMCs or a T cell subset sorted from them (not recorded which). These TCRs come from an adult woman who had mild COVID-19 (a few samples of this study predate the infection). Cell type and time point are not known.

V usage is TRBV5-1 and J usage is TRBJ1-1; D ambiguous. The CDR3 contains 15 residues. CDR1 and CDR2 from the germline V gene are SGHRS and YFSETQ. Trimming took 5 bases from V and 0 from J, leaving 14 bases between them. The CDR3 loop is CASRRTATMNTEAFF. The DNA for the CDR3 is TGCGCCAGCAGAAGGACGGCCACGATGAACACTGAAGCTTTCTTT.

The sample holds a few counts of this clonotype. The chain joins TRBV9 to TRBJ1-6, with D perhaps TRBD1 (5 bases). CDR1 and CDR2 (germline): SGDLS, YYNGEE. The CDR3 covers 14 residues. Deletions cut 0 bases from V and 7 bases from J, with 8 bases between. CDR3 residues: CASSVGGTNSPLHF. DNA for the CDR3: TGTGCCAGCAGCGTAGGGGGGACCAATTCACCCCTCCACTTT.

This sequence joins TRBV9 and TRBJ1-4; D not certain. V shed 1 base and J shed 3 bases, with 7 bases lying between them. Per the germline V gene, CDR1 is SGDLS and CDR2 is YYNGEE. This CDR3 spans 14 amino acids. The chain's CDR3 is CASSVRDANEKLFF. CDR3 in DNA: TGTGCCAGCAGCGTAAGAGACGCTAATGAAAAACTGTTTTTT.

This clonotype was recorded at least ten times. V gene TRBV7-9 combines with J gene TRBJ2-1; D call uncertain. The germline V gene has CDR1 SEHNR and CDR2 FQNEAQ (reference sequence). Trimming shortened V by 1 base and J by 6 bases, and 10 bases separated the two germline ends. The CDR3 sequence is 14 residues long. This CDR3 reads CASSLVAGSNEQFF. The CDR3 DNA is TGTGCCAGCAGCTTAGTGGCCGGATCCAATGAGCAGTTCTTC.

This clonotype was seen only a few times. V is TRBV9 and J is TRBJ2-1, with 14 bases matching TRBD2. V lost 2 bases, J lost 9 bases, and 4 bases stayed unmatched. Germline V gene sequence: CDR1 SGDLS, CDR2 YYNGEE. The CDR3 loop spans 15 amino acids. In DNA form, the CDR3 reads TGTGCCAGCAGCGTGACTAGCGGGGGGGCCGCTGAGCAGTTCTTC. Translation gives CASSVTSGGAAEQFF.

The gene calls are TRBV4-2 and TRBJ2-1, with TRBD2 identical over 8 bases. The germline CDR1 and CDR2 sequences are LGHNA and YNFKEQ. Unmatched junction bases numbered 5, after V lost 0 bases and J lost 7 bases. The CDR3 covers 15 residues. The CDR3 is CASSQDRTSPNEQFF. CDR3 DNA sequence: TGTGCCAGCAGCCAAGATAGGACTAGCCCAAATGAGCAGTTCTTC.

The CDR3 DNA reads TGTGCCAGCGGAAGGGGTCTCACTGAAGCTTTCTTT. Its protein is CASGRGLTEAFF. The chain recombines TRBV6-5 with TRBJ1-1; D is perhaps TRBD1 (5 bases). Germline loops: CDR1 MNHEY, CDR2 SVGAGI. The CDR3 loop spans 12 amino acids. The germline V and J ends were trimmed by 8 bases and 4 bases, with 11 bases remaining between them.

This clonotype was observed a few times. The V gene is TRBV12-3 or TRBV12-4, the J gene TRBJ2-2; TRBD2 agrees at 14 bases. With V trimmed by 5 bases and J by 5 bases, 10 bases remained unmatched. This CDR3 comprises 18 residues. The CDR3 sequence is CASSRPGLAGVGTGELFF. The CDR3 DNA reads as TGTGCCAGCAGTCGTCCGGGACTAGCGGGAGTAGGAACCGGGGAGCTGTTTTTT.

A few counts support this clonotype. The chain employs TRBV21-1 and TRBJ2-3; the table names TRBD2, a call not compared with the DNA. TRBV21-1 is termed a pseudogene. The CDR3 sequence is 17 residues long. Here the CDR3 reads CASSCRTSGIGTDTQYF. The CDR3 coding sequence is TGTGCCAGCAGTTGTCGGACTAGCGGGATCGGAACAGATACGCAGTATTTT.

The CDR3 here is CSVEEAGGREQFF. CDR3 bases: TGCAGCGTTGAGGAGGCGGGGGGGCGTGAGCAGTTCTTC. This chain joins TRBV29-1 and TRBJ2-1; TRBD2 matches at 9 bases. The junction had 6 bases not matched to a gene; V was cut back by 3 bases and J by 9 bases. Per the germline V gene, CDR1 is SQVTM and CDR2 is ANQGSEA. There are 13 residues in the CDR3.

The V call is TRBV11-1, the J call TRBJ2-2; 8 bases are a match to TRBD2. J was trimmed by 4 bases and V by 3 bases; bases with no gene match: 4. Germline V gene data show CDR1 as SGHAT and CDR2 as FQDESV (reference sequence). The CDR3 is made up of 15 amino acids. The CDR3 region has the DNA TGTGCCAGCAGCTTGAGCGGGAGAAGCACCGGGGAGCTGTTTTTT. Its translation: CASSLSGRSTGELFF. Full variable domain (rest looked up from reference TRBV11-1 and TRBJ2-2): EAEVAQSPRYKITEKSQAVAFWCDPISGHATLYWYRQILGQGPELLVQFQDESVVDDSQLPKDRFSAERLKGVDSTLKIQPAELGDSAMYLCASSLSGRSTGELFFGEGSRLTVL.

The table lists this clonotype with a few counts. The chain combines TRBV5-4 with TRBJ1-1, with a weak D call TRBD1 (5 bases). The CDR3 totals 15 residues. Trimming shortened V by 3 bases and J by 3 bases, and 15 bases separated the two germline ends. Germline assignment: CDR1 SGHNT and CDR2 YYREEE (reference sequence). The CDR3: CASSSVGVVDTEAFF. CDR3 DNA: TGTGCCAGCAGCTCCGTAGGGGTGGTGGACACTGAAGCTTTCTTT.

This clonotype was seen ten or more times. V gene TRBV29-1 combines with J gene TRBJ1-5; D is possibly TRBD1 (5 bases). Trimming stripped 7 bases from V and 2 bases from J, with 12 bases between. This CDR3 spans 13 amino acids. Germline V gene lookup returns CDR1 SQVTM and CDR2 ANQGSEA. The CDR3 nucleotides read TGCAGCGCCCGGGGGTCGGGCAATCAGCCCCAGCATTTT. Protein sequence: CSARGSGNQPQHF.

The rearrangement joins TRBV4-3 to TRBJ2-6, with D hard to call. The CDR3 consists of 17 residues. Trimming removed 0 bases from V and 0 bases from J, with 9 bases in between. Germline-derived CDR1 and CDR2 are LGHNA and YSLEER. For the CDR3, the DNA is TGCGCCAGCAGCCAAGAAGCGACCCTCTCTGGGGCCAACGTCCTGACTTTC. Translating it yields CASSQEATLSGANVLTF.

This clonotype has only a few counts. V usage is TRBV19 and J usage is TRBJ2-5; 7 bases line up with TRBD2. There are 14 residues in the CDR3. CDR1 LNHDA and CDR2 SQIVND come from the germline V gene (reference sequence). V gave up 6 bases and J gave up 2 bases; unmatched junction bases: 6. The CDR3 sequence: CASRPRGSQETQYF. CDR3 coding DNA: TGTGCCAGTAGACCCCGCGGGAGTCAAGAGACCCAGTACTTC.

This clonotype was observed at least ten times. The V gene is TRBV11-3, the J gene TRBJ2-1; a possible D gene is TRBD1 (5 bases). V was cut by 4 bases and J by 7 bases, with 20 bases left in between. CDR1 and CDR2 (germline): SGHNT, YENEEA. The CDR3 contains 16 residues. This chain's CDR3 is CASSYPGPTLGNEQFF. Here the CDR3 DNA reads TGTGCCAGCAGCTACCCAGGGCCCACCCTAGGGAATGAGCAGTTCTTC.

This clonotype has more than one count but fewer than ten. The chain recombines TRBV12-3 or TRBV12-4 with TRBJ2-1; D is uncertain. V was trimmed by 5 bases and J by 6 bases, leaving 17 bases between them. The CDR3 spans 15 residues. The chain's CDR3 is CASSSTSSRPNEQFF. The CDR3 DNA follows: TGTGCCAGCAGTAGTACTTCCTCGCGGCCCAATGAGCAGTTCTTC.

This clonotype has only a few counts. The V call is TRBV6-5, the J call TRBJ1-2; 7 positions match TRBD1. The J segment lost 2 bases and the V segment lost 6 bases, leaving 12 bases of the junction unmatched. The CDR3 totals 16 residues. Germline values: CDR1 MNHEY, CDR2 SVGAGI. CDR3 loop: CASRPGQARANYGYTF. DNA of the CDR3: TGTGCCAGCAGACCCGGACAGGCCAGGGCGAACTATGGCTACACCTTC.

V is TRBV3-1 and J is TRBJ2-2; 10 bases map to TRBD2. The CDR3 has 15 residues. Germline V gene sequence: CDR1 LGHDT, CDR2 YNNKEL (reference sequence). Trimming cost V 8 bases and J 9 bases; bases outside gene matches: 12. CDR3 sequence: CASSSPERGGRELFF. CDR3 DNA: TGTGCCAGCTCCTCTCCGGAGCGGGGGGGCCGGGAGCTGTTTTTT.

V gene TRBV27 combines with J gene TRBJ2-7, with 8 bases that match TRBD1. CDR3 length: 13 amino acids. Trimming at V came to 3 bases and at J to 5 bases, leaving 3 bases not matched to a gene. Germline V lookup: CDR1 MNHEY, CDR2 SMNVEV (reference sequence). The CDR3 protein is CASSFGRGHEQYF. CDR3 nucleotide sequence: TGTGCCAGCAGTTTCGGCAGGGGGCACGAGCAGTACTTC.

This clonotype was recorded many times. J is TRBJ2-7 and V is TRBV5-1; 8 bases agree with TRBD1. This CDR3 has 13 residues. V shed 7 bases, J shed 5 bases, and the junction held 8 bases outside the gene matches. CDR1 is SGHRS and CDR2 is YFSETQ in the germline V gene. The CDR3 bases are TGCGCCAGCGGGGACAGGCCAGGGGACGAGCAGTACTTC. Its protein product is CASGDRPGDEQYF.

V is TRBV7-9 and J is TRBJ2-3; D remains ambiguous. Trimming pared 2 bases from V and 3 bases from J, leaving 12 bases between. The CDR3 loop spans 15 amino acids. CDR1 is SEHNR and CDR2 is FQNEAQ in the germline V gene (reference sequence). Written as DNA, the CDR3 is TGTGCCAGCAGCTTATCAATCACGGAAACAGATACGCAGTATTTT. It is translated as CASSLSITETDTQYF.

This CDR3 is CASSPTSGSTGELFF. The CDR3 DNA sequence: TGTGCCAGCAGCCCGACTAGCGGGAGCACCGGGGAGCTGTTTTTT. The chain couples TRBV7-2 to TRBJ2-2; 12 nucleotides line up with TRBD2. With 5 bases clipped from V and 4 bases from J, the junction kept 2 bases outside the gene matches. Germline V gene data show CDR1 as SGHTA and CDR2 as FQGNSA. The CDR3 totals 15 residues.

In its sample, this clonotype was seen a few times. The chain links TRBV5-1 to TRBJ2-7, with TRBD2 matching over 8 bases. The CDR3 runs 14 residues. The V segment lost 4 bases and the J segment 3 bases; nucleotides outside the gene matches: 6. Germline-derived CDR1 and CDR2 are SGHRS and YFSETQ. This CDR3 reads CASSPGLGYYEQYF. CDR3 nucleotide sequence: TGCGCCAGCAGCCCGGGACTAGGTTACTACGAGCAGTACTTC.

This clonotype was observed a handful of times. V usage is TRBV7-9 and J usage is TRBJ1-2; D not resolved. The CDR3 consists of 16 residues. Per the germline V gene, CDR1 is SEHNR and CDR2 is FQNEAQ (reference sequence). Trimming took off 6 bases at V and 8 bases at J, with 25 bases between the two ends. In DNA, the CDR3 is TGTGCCAGCAGAATATTTTCCGGGCCTTCACGGCACGGCTACACCTTC. It yields the protein CASRIFSGPSRHGYTF. The full variable domain, completed using reference TRBV7-9 and TRBJ1-2, is DTGVSQNPRHKITKRGQNVTFRCDPISEHNRLYWYRQTLGQGPEFLTYFQNEAQLEKSRLLSDRFSAERPKGSFSTLEIQRTEQGDSAMYLCASRIFSGPSRHGYTFGSGTRLTVV.

The rearrangement links TRBV18 to TRBJ2-6; 11 bases align to TRBD2. The CDR3 is 20 amino acids. Germline trimming cut 2 bases from V and 2 bases from J; bases unmatched to any gene: 11. Germline loops: CDR1 KGHSH, CDR2 LQKENI. CDR3 loop: CASSPMASGGRHAGANVLTF. The CDR3 DNA follows: TGTGCCAGCTCACCAATGGCTAGCGGGGGGCGCCACGCTGGGGCCAACGTCCTGACTTTC.

The sample holds a few counts of this clonotype. V gene TRBV7-2 combines with J gene TRBJ2-3; D is unclear. The ends were cut back, 3 bases at V and 4 bases at J, with 17 bases in the middle. The CDR3 is 16 residues long. The germline CDR1 and CDR2 sequences are SGHTA and FQGNSA. The CDR3 sequence is CASSFRSDFIADTQYF. The CDR3 DNA reads as TGTGCCAGCAGCTTCAGGAGTGACTTCATCGCAGATACGCAGTATTTT.